This TCR beta chain was sequenced in a study of PD-L1 blockade in urothelial cancer. About the research overall: The year 2014 saw patients start atezolizumab, 1,200 mg intravenously every 3 weeks. Between 0 and 3 chemotherapy regimens preceded treatment for each patient. Blood samples had a median of around 150,000 T cells. Regarding the study as a whole: Blood clones associated with the tumor expanded more at 3 weeks in durable-benefit patients.

Sequencing used immunoSEQ multiplex PCR; TCRdb keeps in-frame clones, though not all of them. The sample has under 40,000 clones; approximately 92% are singletons. CDR1 SGHAT and CDR2 FQNNGV come from the germline V gene. J was trimmed by 3 bases and V by 6 bases; bases with no gene match: 6. This CDR3 spans 14 amino acids. With regard to this clone: The antigen is not known.

This specimen consisted of PBMCs, obtained around atezolizumab (anti-PD-L1) treatment. The chain couples TRBV11-2 to TRBJ2-7; TRBD2 agrees at 9 bases. The receptor's source is a man between 65 and 80 years old with urothelial cancer. The CDR3 sequence: CASRGREGLYEQYF. The CDR3 DNA reads TGTGCCAGCAGGGGGCGGGAGGGCCTCTACGAGCAGTACTTC.